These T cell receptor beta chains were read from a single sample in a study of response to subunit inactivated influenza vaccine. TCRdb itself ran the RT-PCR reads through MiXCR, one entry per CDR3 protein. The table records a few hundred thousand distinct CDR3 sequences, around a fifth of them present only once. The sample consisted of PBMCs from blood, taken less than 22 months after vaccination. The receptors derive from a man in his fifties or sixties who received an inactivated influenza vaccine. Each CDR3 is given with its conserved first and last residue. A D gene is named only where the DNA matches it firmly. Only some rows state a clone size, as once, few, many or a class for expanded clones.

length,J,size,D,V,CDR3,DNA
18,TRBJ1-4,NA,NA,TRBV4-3,CASSQVLRPRGGNEKLFF,TGCGCCAGCAGCCAAGTATTACGCCCGAGGGGCGGTAATGAAAAACTGTTTTTT
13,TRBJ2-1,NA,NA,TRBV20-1,CSASPALDNEQFF,TGCAGTGCTAGCCCGGCCCTCGACAATGAGCAGTTCTTC
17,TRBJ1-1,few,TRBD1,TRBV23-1,CASTPLNYRGRGSVAFF,TGCGCCAGCACCCCGCTAAATTACAGGGGGCGAGGATCTGTAGCTTTCTTT
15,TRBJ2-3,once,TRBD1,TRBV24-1,CATSDNRGLKDTQYF,TGTGCCACCAGTGATAACAGGGGATTGAAAGATACGCAGTATTTT
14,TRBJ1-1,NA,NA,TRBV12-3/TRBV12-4,CASSPAPQSPEAFF,TGTGCCAGCAGTCCCGCTCCACAGAGCCCTGAAGCTTTCTTT
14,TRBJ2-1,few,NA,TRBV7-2,CASTSGTLYNEQFF,TGTGCCAGTACCTCCGGGACACTCTACAATGAGCAGTTCTTC
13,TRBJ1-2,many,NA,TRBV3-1,CASSPSSTAGYTF,TGTGCCAGCAGCCCGTCGAGTACCGCTGGCTACACCTTC
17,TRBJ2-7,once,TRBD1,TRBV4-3,CASSQDPTGEGTYEQYF,TGCGCCAGCAGCCAAGACCCGACAGGGGAAGGGACCTACGAGCAGTACTTC
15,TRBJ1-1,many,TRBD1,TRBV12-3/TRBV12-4,CASSLTGGAFTEAFF,TGTGCCAGCAGTTTGACAGGGGGAGCTTTCACTGAAGCTTTCTTT
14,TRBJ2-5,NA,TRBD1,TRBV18,CASSFGQGKATQYF,TGTGCCAGCTCATTCGGACAGGGGAAGGCGACCCAGTACTTC
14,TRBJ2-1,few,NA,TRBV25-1,CASRDSGHYNEQFF,TGTGCCAGCAGAGATAGCGGCCACTACAATGAGCAGTTCTTC
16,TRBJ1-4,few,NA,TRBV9,CASSVGGWESNEKLFF,TGTGCCAGCAGCGTAGGGGGATGGGAGAGTAATGAAAAACTGTTTTTT
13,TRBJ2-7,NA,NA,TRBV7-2,CASSFRGPDEQYF,TGTGCCAGCAGCTTCCGGGGGCCGGACGAGCAGTACTTC
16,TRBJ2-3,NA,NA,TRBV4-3,CASSQGNSARTDTQYF,TGCGCCAGCAGCCAAGGAAATAGCGCCCGCACAGATACGCAGTATTTT
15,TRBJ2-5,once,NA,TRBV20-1,CSARDSSAVQETQYF,TGCAGTGCTAGAGATTCGTCGGCAGTCCAAGAGACCCAGTACTTC
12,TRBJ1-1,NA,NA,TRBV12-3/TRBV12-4,CASRSGPTGTFF,TGTGCCAGCAGATCCGGACCAACCGGGACTTTCTTT
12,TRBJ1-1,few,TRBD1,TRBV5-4,CASSVPGTGAFF,TGTGCCAGCAGCGTCCCCGGGACAGGAGCTTTCTTT
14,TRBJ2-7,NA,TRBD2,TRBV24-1,CATSSIAGPYEQYF,TGTGCCACCAGTTCGATAGCGGGACCCTACGAGCAGTACTTC
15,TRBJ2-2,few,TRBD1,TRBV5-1,CASSLGGQDTGELFF,TGCGCCAGCAGCTTGGGTGGACAGGACACCGGGGAGCTGTTTTTT
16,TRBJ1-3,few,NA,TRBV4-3,CASSHLGANSGNTIYF,TGCGCCAGCAGCCATCTTGGGGCCAACTCTGGAAACACCATATATTTT
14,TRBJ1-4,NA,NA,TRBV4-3,CASSQDGANEKLFF,TGCGCCAGCAGCCAAGATGGAGCTAATGAAAAACTGTTTTTT
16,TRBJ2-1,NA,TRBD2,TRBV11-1,CASSSFSGPGNNEQFF,TGTGCCAGCAGCTCATTTAGCGGGCCGGGGAACAATGAGCAGTTCTTC
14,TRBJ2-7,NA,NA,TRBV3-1,CASSPSGISYEQYF,TGTGCCAGCAGCCCTTCCGGAATTTCCTACGAGCAGTACTTC
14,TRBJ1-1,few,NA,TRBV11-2,CASSRRGLNTEAFF,TGTGCCAGCAGCCGAAGGGGACTGAACACTGAAGCTTTCTTT
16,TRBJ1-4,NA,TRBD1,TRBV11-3,CASSPRQGAQREKLFF,TGTGCCAGCAGCCCAAGACAGGGGGCGCAACGGGAAAAACTGTTTTTT
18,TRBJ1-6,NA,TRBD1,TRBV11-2,CASSLPSWGQGRGSPLHF,TGTGCCAGCAGCTTACCAAGCTGGGGACAGGGGAGAGGTTCACCCCTCCACTTT
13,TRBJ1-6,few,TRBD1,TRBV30,CAWSEGQRTSLHF,TGTGCCTGGAGCGAGGGACAGAGAACGTCCCTCCACTTT
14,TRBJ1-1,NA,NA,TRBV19,CASSIGGRNTEAFF,TGTGCCAGTAGTATTGGGGGCCGGAACACTGAAGCTTTCTTT
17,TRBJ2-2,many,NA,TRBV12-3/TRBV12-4,CASSPALFSQDTGELFF,TGTGCCAGCAGCCCCGCCCTTTTTAGCCAGGACACCGGGGAGCTGTTTTTT
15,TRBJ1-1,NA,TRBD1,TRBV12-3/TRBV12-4,CASSSWTGQNTEAFF,TGTGCCAGCAGTTCCTGGACAGGTCAGAACACTGAAGCTTTCTTT
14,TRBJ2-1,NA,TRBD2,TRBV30,CAWSLAGAYNEQFF,TGTGCCTGGAGTCTAGCGGGAGCTTATAATGAGCAGTTCTTC
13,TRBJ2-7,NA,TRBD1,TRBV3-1,CASSHGTGSEQYF,TGTGCCAGCAGCCACGGGACAGGGAGCGAGCAGTACTTC